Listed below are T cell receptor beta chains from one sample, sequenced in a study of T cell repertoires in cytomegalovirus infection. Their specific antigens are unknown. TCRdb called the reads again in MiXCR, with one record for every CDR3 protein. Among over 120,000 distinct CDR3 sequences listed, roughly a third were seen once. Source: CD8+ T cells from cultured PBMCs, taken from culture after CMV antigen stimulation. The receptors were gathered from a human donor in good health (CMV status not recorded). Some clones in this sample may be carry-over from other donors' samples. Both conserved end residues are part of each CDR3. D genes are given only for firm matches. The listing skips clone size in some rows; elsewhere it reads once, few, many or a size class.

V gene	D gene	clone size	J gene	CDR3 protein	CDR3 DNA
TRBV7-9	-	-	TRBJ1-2	CASSRGADGYTF	TGTGCCAGCAGCCGGGGAGCCGATGGCTACACCTTC
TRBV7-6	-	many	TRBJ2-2	CASSLGVNTGELFF	TGTGCCAGCAGCTTAGGTGTGAACACCGGGGAGCTGTTTTTT
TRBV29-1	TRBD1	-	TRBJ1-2	CSAGPNDRDYGYTF	TGCAGCGCCGGTCCGAATGACAGGGACTATGGCTACACCTTC
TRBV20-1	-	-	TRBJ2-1	CSARDESSSYNEQFF	TGCAGTGCTAGAGATGAGAGTTCTTCCTACAATGAGCAGTTCTTC
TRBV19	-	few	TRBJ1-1	CASSQGSIEAFF	TGTGCCAGTAGTCAGGGTAGCATTGAAGCTTTCTTT
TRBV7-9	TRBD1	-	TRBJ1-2	CVSSLGTEYYGYTF	TGTGTCAGCAGCTTAGGGACAGAGTACTATGGCTACACCTTC
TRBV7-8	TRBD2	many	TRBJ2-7	CASSLETSGGFYEQYF	TGTGCCAGCAGCTTGGAAACTAGCGGGGGCTTCTACGAGCAGTACTTC
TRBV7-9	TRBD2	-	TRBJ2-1	CASSLASGGYNEQFF	TGTGCCAGCAGCTTAGCTAGCGGGGGATACAATGAGCAGTTCTTC
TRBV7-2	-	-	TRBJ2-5	CASSLVGGPGETQYF	TGTGCCAGCAGCTTAGTAGGGGGGCCGGGGGAGACCCAGTACTTC
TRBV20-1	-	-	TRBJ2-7	CSATDRSQYEQYF	TGCAGTGCTACGGACAGAAGCCAGTACGAGCAGTACTTC
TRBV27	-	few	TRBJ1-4	CASSDPGPEKLFF	TGTGCCAGCAGTGACCCAGGGCCTGAAAAACTGTTTTTT